The 19 T cell receptor beta chains listed next were all sequenced from one sample in a study of T-cell reconstitution after alpha-beta-depleted transplantation in children. Unique molecular identifiers were used in preparing the TCRbeta library. MiXCR, applied by TCRdb to the PCR reads, yields one record per CDR3 protein. The top ten hold 4.5% to 5.5% of the sample, which has hundreds of thousands of distinct CDR3 sequences, approximately 24% seen once. Sequencing was performed on PBMCs, mostly from graft donor cells, taken 360 days after TCRalphabeta/CD19-depleted stem cell transplant. The origin of the receptors is a female patient younger than 10 who had a stem cell transplant for congenital amegakaryocytic thrombocytopenia, so the T cells may come from the graft donor.

The table lists this clonotype with a few counts. Here the CDR3 DNA reads TGTGCCAGCACCGAGCAGGGGAGGGACTACGAGCAGTACTTC. Translating gives CASTEQGRDYEQYF. The chain links TRBV2 to TRBJ2-7; D perhaps matches TRBD2 (7 bases). The germline V gene encodes CDR1 SNHLY and CDR2 FYNNEI. CDR3 length: 14 residues. Trimming removed 7 bases from V and 3 bases from J, with 16 bases in between.

The chain combines TRBV25-1 with TRBJ2-1; D is unresolved. V was trimmed by 1 base and J by 3 bases, leaving 10 bases between them. The CDR3 is made up of 15 amino acids. Germline CDR1 reads MGHDK; CDR2 reads SYGVNS. CDR3 sequence: CASSESYRYYNEQFF. DNA for the CDR3: TGTGCCAGCAGTGAATCCTACAGATACTACAATGAGCAGTTCTTC.

In its sample, this clonotype was seen a few times. The chain carries TRBV29-1 and TRBJ2-1; unclear D gene. Per the germline V gene, CDR1 is SQVTM and CDR2 is ANQGSEA. The V end lost 4 bases, the J end lost 5 bases, and 6 bases lay between the germline ends. The CDR3 length is 11 residues. The CDR3 DNA sequence: TGCAGCGTTGTGAAGGACAATGAGCAGTTCTTC. It is translated as CSVVKDNEQFF.

V usage is TRBV15 and J usage is TRBJ2-2; D is undetermined. Trimming removed 3 bases from V and 8 bases from J, with 16 bases in between. The CDR3 is made up of 15 amino acids. Per germline, CDR1 LNHNV and CDR2 YYDKDF (reference sequence). CDR3 protein: CATSSGFEFRGELFF. The CDR3 nucleotides read TGTGCCACCAGCAGCGGATTTGAGTTTCGGGGGGAGCTGTTTTTT.

The chain recombines TRBV5-5 with TRBJ2-1; a weak D match, TRBD2 (6 bases). Germline CDR1 and CDR2: SGHKS and YYEKEE (reference sequence). CDR3 length: 16 amino acids. V lost 3 bases to trimming and J lost 1 base, with 14 bases between them. CDR3 amino acids: CASSSSLGRSYNEQFF. The DNA of the CDR3 is TGTGCCAGCAGCTCCTCCCTTGGGAGGTCCTACAATGAGCAGTTCTTC.

This chain connects TRBV5-6 to TRBJ2-1; 8 positions agree with TRBD1. CDR1 is SGHDT and CDR2 is YYEEEE in the germline V gene. V was pared by 6 bases and J by 0 bases, with 26 bases of the junction left unmatched. This CDR3 contains 22 residues. The CDR3 nucleotides read TGTGCCAGCACCCCGACAGGGGCGTTTCCTGCATCTAAAAAAAGCTCCTACAATGAGCAGTTCTTC. It encodes CASTPTGAFPASKKSSYNEQFF.

The chain combines TRBV20-1 with TRBJ2-7, with 12 bases identical to TRBD1. CDR3 length: 14 residues. V dropped 5 bases and J dropped 6; count of bases not matched to a gene: 8. Per germline, CDR1 DFQATT and CDR2 SNEGSKA (reference sequence). CDR3 nucleotides: TGCAGTGCTTTTACCGGGACAGGGGGCTTCGAGCAGTACTTC. Its translation is CSAFTGTGGFEQYF.

The V and J genes are TRBV10-3 and TRBJ1-6; D perhaps matches TRBD1 (6 bases). The germline V gene has CDR1 ENHRY and CDR2 SYGVKD. This CDR3 region has 13 residues. The V gene lost 8 bases and the J gene lost 7 bases, with 12 bases spanning the gap. CDR3 loop: CAIVGGPNSPLHF. As DNA, the CDR3 is TGTGCCATCGTTGGGGGGCCCAATTCACCCCTCCACTTT.

V is TRBV12-3 or TRBV12-4 and J is TRBJ1-2; weak D call: TRBD1 (5 bases). The V end was cut by 2 bases, the J end by 2 bases, with 9 bases between. This CDR3 contains 14 residues. The CDR3 bases are TGTGCCAGCAGTTTACCTCGGGACAACTATGGCTACACCTTC. The encoded protein is CASSLPRDNYGYTF.

The chain employs TRBV20-1 and TRBJ1-2; 7 bases are shared with TRBD1. The CDR3 totals 14 residues. With V trimmed by 3 bases and J by 5 bases, 9 bases remained unmatched. The V gene's germline CDR1 is DFQATT and CDR2 SNEGSKA (reference sequence). For the CDR3, the DNA is TGCAGTGCTAGGGGGACAGCCTACCGTTATGGCTACACCTTC. The encoded protein is CSARGTAYRYGYTF.

This chain connects TRBV10-3 to TRBJ2-5; no definite D call. The CDR3 sequence is 17 residues long. With 2 bases removed from V and 1 base from J, the gap between germline ends came to 17 bases. Germline assignment: CDR1 ENHRY and CDR2 SYGVKD. CDR3 nucleotides: TGTGCCATCAGTGAGACCCGCTCTAGGCAGAGCCAAGAGACCCAGTACTTC. Its protein product is CAISETRSRQSQETQYF.

This clonotype has more than one count but fewer than ten. The chain couples TRBV4-3 to TRBJ2-3; the match to TRBD2 covers 7 bases. CDR1 LGHNA and CDR2 YSLEER come from the germline V gene. CDR3 length equals 15 residues. Trimming took 4 bases from V and 2 from J; bases not matched to a gene: 6. The CDR3 is CASSLLADLTDTQYF. CDR3 nucleotides: TGCGCCAGCAGCCTTCTAGCGGATCTCACAGATACGCAGTATTTT.

The rearrangement uses TRBV6-1 and TRBJ2-7, with D maybe TRBD2 (6 bases). The CDR3 spans 14 residues. V was trimmed by 5 bases and J by 3 bases, leaving 14 bases between them. Germline values: CDR1 MNHNS, CDR2 SASEGT. CDR3 DNA: TGTGCCAGCAGTCCGGAGGGCCGTAACTACGAGCAGTACTTC. Amino acids: CASSPEGRNYEQYF.

The chain carries TRBV25-1 and TRBJ1-5, with TRBD1 as a possible D gene (5 bases). Trimming stripped 4 bases from V and 1 base from J, with 8 bases between. Germline CDR1 reads MGHDK; CDR2 reads SYGVNS. This CDR3 has 14 residues. CDR3 in amino acids: CASSVAGSNQPQHF. CDR3 coding DNA: TGTGCCAGCAGTGTGGCAGGGAGCAATCAGCCCCAGCATTTT.

This clonotype was observed once. The chain combines TRBV11-3 with TRBJ2-7; 11 bases match TRBD2. The CDR3 is made up of 14 amino acids. Germline V CDR1 and CDR2: SGHNT, YENEEA. J was trimmed by 3 bases and V by 5 bases; bases with no gene match: 3. The CDR3 coding sequence is TGTGCCAGCAGCCCTAGCGGGGGGAGCTACGAGCAGTACTTC. This codes for CASSPSGGSYEQYF.

The rearrangement uses TRBV18 and TRBJ1-5; D is unclear. Trimming removed 3 bases from V and 5 bases from J, with 5 bases in between. Germline values: CDR1 KGHSH, CDR2 LQKENI. CDR3 length: 12 amino acids. The CDR3 spells CASSPGDQPQHF. The CDR3 DNA is TGTGCCAGCTCACCCGGGGATCAGCCCCAGCATTTT. Full variable domain (missing parts from reference TRBV18 and TRBJ1-5): NAGVMQNPRHLVRRRGQEARLRCSPMKGHSHVYWYRQLPEEGLKFMVYLQKENIIDESGMPKERFSAEFPKEGPSILRIQQVVRGDSAAYFCASSPGDQPQHFGDGTRLSIL.

The V call is TRBV29-1, the J call TRBJ2-7; D gene ambiguous. The ends were cut back, 4 bases at V and 2 bases at J, with 15 bases in the middle. CDR3 length: 14 residues. The germline V gene encodes CDR1 SQVTM and CDR2 ANQGSEA. The CDR3 sequence is CSVAWSSLPYEQYF. The CDR3 DNA sequence: TGCAGCGTTGCTTGGTCTAGTCTGCCCTACGAGCAGTACTTC.

The sample holds a few counts of this clonotype. V gene TRBV5-1 combines with J gene TRBJ2-5, with 9 nucleotides matching TRBD1. With V trimmed by 4 bases and J by 0 bases, 7 bases remained unmatched. This CDR3 comprises 16 residues. Germline V gene data show CDR1 as SGHRS and CDR2 as YFSETQ. CDR3 region: CASSEDRGQYQETQYF. CDR3 DNA: TGCGCCAGCAGCGAGGACAGGGGTCAGTACCAAGAGACCCAGTACTTC.

The V and J genes are TRBV27 and TRBJ2-1, with a tentative D call TRBD2 (6 bases). The CDR3 sequence is 16 residues long. V was cut by 5 bases and J by 0 bases, with 14 bases left in between. The V gene's germline CDR1 is MNHEY and CDR2 SMNVEV (reference sequence). The chain's CDR3 is CASSPLAGISYNEQFF. Written as DNA, the CDR3 is TGTGCCAGCAGTCCCCTGGCGGGAATCTCCTACAATGAGCAGTTCTTC.